The subject of this entry is one T cell receptor (beta chain). Its matching antigen is unknown. This sample is part of a study of graft-versus-host responses after intestinal transplantation. The wider study: Tacrolimus and steroids were given for around 3 years to all recipients after anti-thymocyte globulin induction.

Clones were sequenced by immunoSEQ multiplex PCR, and TCRdb holds only the in-frame ones, with some missing. The sample includes 75,000 to 100,000 clones, roughly four fifths of them seen just once. V was shortened by 7 bases and J by 4 bases, with 17 bases between the two germline ends. Germline lookup yields CDR1 MNHEY and CDR2 SVGAGI. This CDR3 has 15 residues. Study results and limitations: GvH clones detected in recipient marrow included some appearing first in ileum or blood.

V and J are TRBV6-5 and TRBJ2-1; the D gene could be TRBD1 or TRBD2 (5 bases each). The sample in question was unstimulated CD8+ T cells sorted from spleen or lymph node cells, obtained before intestinal transplant. This clonotype was sampled from a human donor who received an intestinal transplant. CDR3 amino acids: CASKTEGYPYNEQFF. The CDR3 DNA follows: TGTGCCAGCAAGACAGAGGGGTATCCTTACAATGAGCAGTTCTTC.